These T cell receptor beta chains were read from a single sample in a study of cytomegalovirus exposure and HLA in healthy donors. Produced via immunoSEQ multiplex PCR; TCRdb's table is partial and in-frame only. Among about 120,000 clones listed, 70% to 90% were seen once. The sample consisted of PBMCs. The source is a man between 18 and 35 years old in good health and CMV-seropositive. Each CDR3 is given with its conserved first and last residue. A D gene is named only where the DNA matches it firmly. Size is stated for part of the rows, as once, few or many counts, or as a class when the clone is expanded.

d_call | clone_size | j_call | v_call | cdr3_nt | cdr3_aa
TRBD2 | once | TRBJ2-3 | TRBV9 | TGTGCCAGCAGCGTAACTGGGCGGGGGGGCACAGATACGCAGTATTTT | CASSVTGRGGTDTQYF
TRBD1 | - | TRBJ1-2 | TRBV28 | TGTGCCAGCAAAACAGGGGAACCTAACTATGGCTACACCTTC | CASKTGEPNYGYTF
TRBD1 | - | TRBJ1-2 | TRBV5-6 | TGTGCCAGCAGCCGGGACAGGGAACCTAGCTACACCTTC | CASSRDREPSYTF
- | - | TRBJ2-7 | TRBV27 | TGTGCCAGCAGTAGCGTGGGGGGATACGAGCAGTACTTC | CASSSVGGYEQYF
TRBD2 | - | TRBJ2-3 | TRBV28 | TGTGCCAGCAGTTTACTTGTAGCGGGGGGTTCAGATACGCAGTATTTT | CASSLLVAGGSDTQYF
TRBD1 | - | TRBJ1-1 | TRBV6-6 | TGTGCCAGCAGATGGGAACAGGGGATGAACACTGAAGCTTTCTTT | CASRWEQGMNTEAFF
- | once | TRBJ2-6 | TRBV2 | TGTGCCAGCAGTGTCGGGTCTATGTTCTTCTCTGGGGCCAACGTCCTGACTTTC | CASSVGSMFFSGANVLTF
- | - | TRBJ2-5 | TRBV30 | TGTGCCTGGAGTGGGGGACTCCAAGAGACCCAGTACTTC | CAWSGGLQETQYF
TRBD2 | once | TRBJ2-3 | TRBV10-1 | TGCGCCACCTCCGGGACTAGCGGGGGAGCAGATACGCAGTATTTT | CATSGTSGGADTQYF
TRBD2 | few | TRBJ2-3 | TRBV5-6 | TGTGCCAGCAGCTTGGGACTAGCGGGGGTCGGCACAGATACGCAGTATTTT | CASSLGLAGVGTDTQYF
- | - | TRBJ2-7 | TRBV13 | TGTGCCAGCACCCACCAGGGCGAGGCGCCCTACGAGCAGTACTTC | CASTHQGEAPYEQYF
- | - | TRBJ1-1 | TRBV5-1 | TGCGCCAGCAGCTTTCAGGGGTTCGCTGAAGCTTTCTTT | CASSFQGFAEAFF
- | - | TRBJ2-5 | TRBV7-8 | TGTGCCAGCAGCTTAGTTCGTTTGGAGACCCAGTACTTC | CASSLVRLETQYF
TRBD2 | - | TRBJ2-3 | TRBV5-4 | TGTGCCAGCAGCTCAGCGGGGCGATCCACAGATACGCAGTATTTT | CASSSAGRSTDTQYF
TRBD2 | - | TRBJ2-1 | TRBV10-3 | TGTGCCATCAGCACCGCCAGGGGACTAGCGCTCAATGAGCAGTTCTTC | CAISTARGLALNEQFF
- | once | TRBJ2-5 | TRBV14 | TGTGCCAGCAGCCAAGAACCGGGGGAGCAGTACTTC | CASSQEPGEQYF
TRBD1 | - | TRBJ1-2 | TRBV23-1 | TGCGCCAGCAGTCAATCGAAGGGCAGGGGGCATGGCTACACCTTC | CASSQSKGRGHGYTF
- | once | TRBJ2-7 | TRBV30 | TGTGCCTGGAGTATATTCGGGAGTTCTTACGAGCAGTACTTC | CAWSIFGSSYEQYF
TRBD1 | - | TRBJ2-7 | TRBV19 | TGTGCCAGCAGTAGGGGGCATGGCTCCACCTACGAGCAGTACTTC | CASSRGHGSTYEQYF
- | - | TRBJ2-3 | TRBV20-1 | TGCAGTGCTAGGACAGTTACGCAGTATTTT | CSARTVTQYF
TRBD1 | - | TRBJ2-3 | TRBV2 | TGTGCCAGCAGTGCCGGCCTACAGGGGGCTACAGATACGCAGTATTTT | CASSAGLQGATDTQYF
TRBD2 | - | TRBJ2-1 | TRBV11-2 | TGTGCCAGCAGCCGTCTAAGCGGGAGCTCCTACAATGAGCAGTTCTTC | CASSRLSGSSYNEQFF
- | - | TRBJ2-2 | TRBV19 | TGTGCCAGTAGTATAGATCAAAACAGCGGGGAGCTGTTTTTT | CASSIDQNSGELFF
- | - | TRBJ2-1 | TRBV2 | TGTGCCAGCAGTCTCGGACGGGGAATCTCCTACAATGAGCATTTCTTC | CASSLGRGISYNEHFF
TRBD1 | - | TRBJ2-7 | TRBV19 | TGTGCCAGTAGGGGAAGACAGGGGTACGAGCAGTACTTC | CASRGRQGYEQYF
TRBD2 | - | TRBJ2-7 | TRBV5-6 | TGTGCCAGCAGCCCAGCGGGACGGGTCGTGGACGAGCAGTACTTC | CASSPAGRVVDEQYF
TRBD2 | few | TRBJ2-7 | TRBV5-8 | TGTGCCAGCAGCACAGCTAGCGGGGGGGCTAGCTCCTACGAGCAGTACTTC | CASSTASGGASSYEQYF
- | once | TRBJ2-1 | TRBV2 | TGTGCCACCCCAGGGGGGAATGAGCAGTTCTTC | CATPGGNEQFF
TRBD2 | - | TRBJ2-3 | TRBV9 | TGTGCCAGCAGCGCCGGGGGGGATACGCAGTATTTT | CASSAGGDTQYF
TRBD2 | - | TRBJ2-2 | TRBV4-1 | TGCGCCAGCAGCCAAGTGGGGCTAGCGGGGGACGGGGAGCTGTTTTTT | CASSQVGLAGDGELFF
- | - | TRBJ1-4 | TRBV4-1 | TGCGCCAGCAGCCAAAGTGTGGCGGGTGAAAAACTGTTTTTT | CASSQSVAGEKLFF
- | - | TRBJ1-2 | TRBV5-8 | TGTGCCACCAAAGGAAGGGGAGGTTGGGGCTACACCTTC | CATKGRGGWGYTF
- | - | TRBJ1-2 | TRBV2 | TGTGCCAGCAGGAGGGTCTATGGCTACACCTTC | CASRRVYGYTF
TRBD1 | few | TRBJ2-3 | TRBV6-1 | TGTGCCAGCAGTGAAAGTTTGGCAGGGGGTACGCAGTATTTT | CASSESLAGGTQYF
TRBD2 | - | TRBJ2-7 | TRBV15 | TGTGCCACCGGGACCAGGTCGGGGGGGGCCTACGAGCAGTACTTC | CATGTRSGGAYEQYF
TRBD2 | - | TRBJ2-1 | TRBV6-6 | TGTGCCAGCATCCGGACTAGCGGGGGCTACAATGAGCAGTTCTTC | CASIRTSGGYNEQFF
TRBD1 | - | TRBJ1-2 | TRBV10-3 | TGTGCCATCAGTCAGGGGGCCCCTATGGGGGGCTACACCTTC | CAISQGAPMGGYTF
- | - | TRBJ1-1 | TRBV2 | TGTGCCAGCACAGGGAACACTGAAGCTTTCTTT | CASTGNTEAFF
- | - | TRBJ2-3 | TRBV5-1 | TGCGCCAGCAGCAACGGGACTTCTCGCACAGATACGCAGTATTTT | CASSNGTSRTDTQYF
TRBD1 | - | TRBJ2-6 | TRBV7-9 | TGTGCCAGCAGCTTTTCCGGGACAGGGCTGCGAGGGGCCAACGTCCTGACTTTC | CASSFSGTGLRGANVLTF
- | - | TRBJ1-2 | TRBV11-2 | TGTGCCAGCAGCTTAGTACCGTCCGGGGACTATGGCTACACCTTC | CASSLVPSGDYGYTF
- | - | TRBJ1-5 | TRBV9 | TGTGCCAGCAGCGTGGGAGGGGAGAACCAGCCCCAGCATTTT | CASSVGGENQPQHF
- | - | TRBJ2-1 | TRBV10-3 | TGTGCCATCAGTCTAGGTGGGAGGAATGAGCAGTTCTTC | CAISLGGRNEQFF
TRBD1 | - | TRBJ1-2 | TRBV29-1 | TGCAGCGTTGTCGAAGGGACAGGCGAGCGGTATGGCTACACCTTC | CSVVEGTGERYGYTF
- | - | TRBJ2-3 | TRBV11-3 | TGTGCCAGCAGCCACCGGGGGACCCGAGATACGCAGTATTTT | CASSHRGTRDTQYF
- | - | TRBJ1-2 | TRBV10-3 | TGTGCCACTGGGGAGGGTATTAAATATGGCTACACCTTC | CATGEGIKYGYTF
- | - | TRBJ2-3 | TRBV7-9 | TGTGCCAGCAGCTTAGTGGTATGGGCGGGAACAGATACGCAGTATTTT | CASSLVVWAGTDTQYF
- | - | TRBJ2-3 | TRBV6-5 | TGTGCCAGCAGCCCCGACGGCGGATTCACAGATACGCAGTATTTT | CASSPDGGFTDTQYF
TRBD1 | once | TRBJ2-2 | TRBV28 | TGTGCCAGCAGTTTCTTAGGGACAGGGAATGGGGAGCTGTTTTTT | CASSFLGTGNGELFF
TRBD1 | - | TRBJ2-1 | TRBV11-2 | TGTGCCAGCAGGTCCGGGACAGGGGGCTGGAATGAGCAGTTCTTC | CASRSGTGGWNEQFF
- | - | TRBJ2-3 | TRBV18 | TGTGCCGCCGAAAGCGGGCTTAGCACAGATACGCAGTATTTT | CAAESGLSTDTQYF
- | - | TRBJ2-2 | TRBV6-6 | TGTGCCAGCAGTGGAGGGACGGAGAGCGGGGAGCTGTTTTTT | CASSGGTESGELFF
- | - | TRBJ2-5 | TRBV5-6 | TGTGCCAGCAGCTTGGTTGACTCGGGACTCCAAGAGACCCAGTACTTC | CASSLVDSGLQETQYF
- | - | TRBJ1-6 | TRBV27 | TGTGCCAGCAGTTTATCCTTGGAGGTCCCACCCCTCCACTTT | CASSLSLEVPPLHF